A selection of T cell receptor beta chains follows, all from one sample in a study of CD8+ T cells in alopecia areata. Only in-frame clones appear in the TCRdb table, and some are missing; sequencing was by immunoSEQ multiplex PCR. The data hold around 170,000 clones, with 40% to 65% observed a single time. The specimen was CD8+ T cells sorted from blood, collected around week 54, from a patient treated with tofacitinib. The receptors originated from a human donor with alopecia areata. Each CDR3 is given with its conserved first and last residue. The D gene is left open where the match is weak. Size values are once, few and many counts, or a class for expanded clones, and some rows have none.

v_gene: TRBV4-3; abundance: NA; d_gene: NA; j_gene: TRBJ2-7; CDR3nt: TGCGCCAGCAGCCAAGGGAGATACCGCTACGAGCAGTACTTC; CDR3aa: CASSQGRYRYEQYF
v_gene: TRBV19; abundance: NA; d_gene: TRBD1; j_gene: TRBJ1-2; CDR3nt: TGTGCCAGTAGTAAGGGACAGGATTATGGCTACACCTTC; CDR3aa: CASSKGQDYGYTF
v_gene: TRBV2; abundance: NA; d_gene: NA; j_gene: TRBJ1-4; CDR3nt: TGTGCCAGCAGTGAGGGGTGGGCAACTAATGAAAAACTGTTTTTT; CDR3aa: CASSEGWATNEKLFF
v_gene: TRBV15; abundance: NA; d_gene: TRBD1; j_gene: TRBJ2-1; CDR3nt: TGTGCCACCAGCACCCGGGACAGGGTCGGTGAGCAGTTCTTC; CDR3aa: CATSTRDRVGEQFF
v_gene: TRBV5-1; abundance: NA; d_gene: TRBD1; j_gene: TRBJ1-1; CDR3nt: TGCGCCAGCAGCTTGGACAGGGGTACTGAAGCTTTCTTT; CDR3aa: CASSLDRGTEAFF
v_gene: TRBV5-6; abundance: NA; d_gene: TRBD1; j_gene: TRBJ1-5; CDR3nt: TGTGCCAGCAGCTTACAGGGGAAACAGCCCCAGCATTTT; CDR3aa: CASSLQGKQPQHF
v_gene: TRBV25-1; abundance: NA; d_gene: NA; j_gene: TRBJ2-6; CDR3nt: TGTGCGGCCTCTGGGGCCAACGTCCTGACTTTC; CDR3aa: CAASGANVLTF
v_gene: TRBV29-1; abundance: NA; d_gene: NA; j_gene: TRBJ2-2; CDR3nt: TGCAGCGTTTACGGTGATCGGTGGGACACCGGGGAGCTGTTTTTT; CDR3aa: CSVYGDRWDTGELFF
v_gene: TRBV27; abundance: NA; d_gene: NA; j_gene: TRBJ1-2; CDR3nt: TGTGCCAGCAGTTTTACCGTGGGGGAGAGGGTAGTCTATGGCTACACCTTC; CDR3aa: CASSFTVGERVVYGYTF
v_gene: TRBV9; abundance: NA; d_gene: NA; j_gene: TRBJ1-2; CDR3nt: TGTGCCAGCAGCGTAGGCGGAACCACTAACTATGGCTACACCTTC; CDR3aa: CASSVGGTTNYGYTF
v_gene: TRBV6-6; abundance: NA; d_gene: NA; j_gene: TRBJ1-1; CDR3nt: TGTGCCAGCAGTGAGACAGGCCGGGACACTGAAGCTTTCTTT; CDR3aa: CASSETGRDTEAFF
v_gene: TRBV10-3; abundance: NA; d_gene: NA; j_gene: TRBJ1-5; CDR3nt: TGTGCGTCTCGACCAGATAGCAATCAGCCCCAGCATTTT; CDR3aa: CASRPDSNQPQHF
v_gene: TRBV30; abundance: NA; d_gene: NA; j_gene: TRBJ1-5; CDR3nt: TGTGCCTGGAGTGTAACTGGGGGCTGGCAGCCCCAGCATTTT; CDR3aa: CAWSVTGGWQPQHF
v_gene: TRBV6-1; abundance: NA; d_gene: NA; j_gene: TRBJ1-1; CDR3nt: TGTGCCAGCAGTGAATTCCACAGTGCTTTCTTT; CDR3aa: CASSEFHSAFF
v_gene: TRBV27; abundance: NA; d_gene: NA; j_gene: TRBJ2-5; CDR3nt: TGTGCCAGCAGTTTATCGATGGGGGGGGGCCTGGAGACCCAGTACTTC; CDR3aa: CASSLSMGGGLETQYF
v_gene: TRBV18; abundance: NA; d_gene: TRBD1; j_gene: TRBJ2-7; CDR3nt: TGTGCCAGCTCACCGCAGGGGGCCTACGAGCAGTACTTC; CDR3aa: CASSPQGAYEQYF
v_gene: TRBV5-1; abundance: once; d_gene: NA; j_gene: TRBJ2-1; CDR3nt: TGCGCCAGCAGCTCGGGACTCCAGAGCGAGCAGTTCTTC; CDR3aa: CASSSGLQSEQFF
v_gene: TRBV7-2; abundance: NA; d_gene: TRBD2; j_gene: TRBJ2-2; CDR3nt: TGTGCCAGCAGCCCGGGACTAGCGGGGCTTAAGGGGGAGCTGTTTTTT; CDR3aa: CASSPGLAGLKGELFF
v_gene: TRBV4-3; abundance: NA; d_gene: NA; j_gene: TRBJ2-7; CDR3nt: TGCGCCAGCAGACAAGATCCCGGGGGGCAGTACTTC; CDR3aa: CASRQDPGGQYF
v_gene: TRBV11-2; abundance: NA; d_gene: TRBD1; j_gene: TRBJ2-1; CDR3nt: TGTGCCAGCAGCTTAGTCGTAAAGGGGGCACTCGGGCATAATGAGCAGTTCTTC; CDR3aa: CASSLVVKGALGHNEQFF
v_gene: TRBV5-1; abundance: few; d_gene: NA; j_gene: TRBJ2-3; CDR3nt: TGCGCCAACACCAGGACGGGTGCTAGCACAGATACGCAGTATTTT; CDR3aa: CANTRTGASTDTQYF
v_gene: TRBV7-6; abundance: many; d_gene: NA; j_gene: TRBJ2-1; CDR3nt: TGTGCCAGCAGCTTAACTCTTCAGTCATTGTCCCAAACTAACTCCTACAATGAGCAGTTCTTC; CDR3aa: CASSLTLQSLSQTNSYNEQFF
v_gene: TRBV19; abundance: NA; d_gene: NA; j_gene: TRBJ2-7; CDR3nt: TGTGCCAGTAGTATCCAGAGCTCCTACGAGCAGTACTTC; CDR3aa: CASSIQSSYEQYF
v_gene: TRBV7-2; abundance: NA; d_gene: TRBD1; j_gene: TRBJ1-2; CDR3nt: TGTGCCAGCAGCTTTCGGACAGGCGACTATGGCTACACCTTC; CDR3aa: CASSFRTGDYGYTF
v_gene: TRBV27; abundance: NA; d_gene: TRBD1; j_gene: TRBJ2-2; CDR3nt: TGTGCCAGCAGTACCGGGACAGGACGAGGCACCGGGGAGCTGTTTTTT; CDR3aa: CASSTGTGRGTGELFF
v_gene: TRBV6-5; abundance: NA; d_gene: NA; j_gene: TRBJ2-6; CDR3nt: TGTGCCAGCAGTTACAAGGGACTTACTGGGGCCAACGTCCTGACTTTC; CDR3aa: CASSYKGLTGANVLTF
v_gene: TRBV7-3; abundance: NA; d_gene: NA; j_gene: TRBJ2-5; CDR3nt: TGTGCCAGCAGCTTATCCCTAGGGGAGACCCAGTACTTC; CDR3aa: CASSLSLGETQYF
v_gene: TRBV6-4; abundance: NA; d_gene: NA; j_gene: TRBJ2-3; CDR3nt: TGTGCCAGCAGTGACTCGGGGGGCCCAGATACGCAGTATTTT; CDR3aa: CASSDSGGPDTQYF
v_gene: TRBV11-2; abundance: NA; d_gene: NA; j_gene: TRBJ1-2; CDR3nt: TGTGCCAGCAGCTTAACCCCGGGCGGGGGCTACACCTTC; CDR3aa: CASSLTPGGGYTF
v_gene: TRBV27; abundance: NA; d_gene: TRBD1; j_gene: TRBJ2-7; CDR3nt: TGTGCCAGCAGTACCCCTGGACAGGGTACGTGGGAGCAGTACTTC; CDR3aa: CASSTPGQGTWEQYF
v_gene: TRBV6-5; abundance: NA; d_gene: TRBD2; j_gene: TRBJ2-3; CDR3nt: TGTGCCAGCAGCCACCAATCAGCGGGGGCAGATACGCAGTATTTT; CDR3aa: CASSHQSAGADTQYF
v_gene: TRBV13; abundance: NA; d_gene: TRBD1; j_gene: TRBJ2-7; CDR3nt: TGTGCCAGCAGCTTAGCCGGGACAGGGCCCTACGAGCAGTACTTC; CDR3aa: CASSLAGTGPYEQYF
v_gene: TRBV21-1; abundance: few; d_gene: NA; j_gene: TRBJ1-1; CDR3nt: TGTGCCAGCAGCAAGATACAAGCCGTGGCGGCTTTCTTT; CDR3aa: CASSKIQAVAAFF
v_gene: TRBV21-1; abundance: NA; d_gene: NA; j_gene: TRBJ2-5; CDR3nt: TGTGCCAGCAGCTTTCACAGGGGCCAAGAGACCCAGTACTTC; CDR3aa: CASSFHRGQETQYF
v_gene: TRBV7-2; abundance: NA; d_gene: NA; j_gene: TRBJ2-3; CDR3nt: TGTGCCAGCAGCCCTTTATGGGGGGCGCATAGCACAGATACGCAGTATTTT; CDR3aa: CASSPLWGAHSTDTQYF
v_gene: TRBV27; abundance: NA; d_gene: NA; j_gene: TRBJ2-7; CDR3nt: TGTGCCAGCAGTTTATCGGATCCCTCCTACGAGCAGTACTTC; CDR3aa: CASSLSDPSYEQYF
v_gene: TRBV29-1; abundance: NA; d_gene: NA; j_gene: TRBJ2-5; CDR3nt: TGCAGCGTGACGGAAAGCCAAGAGACCCAGTACTTC; CDR3aa: CSVTESQETQYF
v_gene: TRBV29-1; abundance: few; d_gene: TRBD1; j_gene: TRBJ2-7; CDR3nt: TGCAGCGTTGCCGGGACAGGTAATACCTACGAGCAGTACTTC; CDR3aa: CSVAGTGNTYEQYF
v_gene: TRBV15; abundance: NA; d_gene: TRBD1; j_gene: TRBJ2-3; CDR3nt: TGTGCCACCAGCTTTCGGACAGGGCCTACAGATACGCAGTATTTT; CDR3aa: CATSFRTGPTDTQYF
v_gene: TRBV10-3; abundance: NA; d_gene: NA; j_gene: TRBJ1-6; CDR3nt: TGTGCCATCAGTGAGTCTCGGGGCTGGGCCCTCCACTTT; CDR3aa: CAISESRGWALHF
v_gene: TRBV6-1; abundance: NA; d_gene: NA; j_gene: TRBJ2-1; CDR3nt: TGTGCCAGCATGGGCAGTTACTACAATGAGCAGTTCTTC; CDR3aa: CASMGSYYNEQFF
v_gene: TRBV6-5; abundance: NA; d_gene: TRBD1; j_gene: TRBJ1-1; CDR3nt: TGTGCCAGCAGTTACTCCCTAGGACAGGGAAACACTGAAGCTTTCTTT; CDR3aa: CASSYSLGQGNTEAFF
v_gene: TRBV30; abundance: NA; d_gene: TRBD1; j_gene: TRBJ2-7; CDR3nt: TGTGCCTGGAGTGTAACAGGGGCTTTGGACGACTACGAGCAGTACTTC; CDR3aa: CAWSVTGALDDYEQYF
v_gene: TRBV6-1; abundance: NA; d_gene: NA; j_gene: TRBJ1-2; CDR3nt: TGTGCCAGCAGTGAGGCGCCTACGGGGGGCTACACCTTC; CDR3aa: CASSEAPTGGYTF
v_gene: TRBV15; abundance: NA; d_gene: NA; j_gene: TRBJ2-5; CDR3nt: TGTGCCACCAGCAGAGTTGGGGGACAAGAGACCCAGTACTTC; CDR3aa: CATSRVGGQETQYF
v_gene: TRBV14; abundance: few; d_gene: NA; j_gene: TRBJ2-5; CDR3nt: TGTGCCAGCAGCCAACTGACAGAAGAGACCCAGTACTTC; CDR3aa: CASSQLTEETQYF
v_gene: TRBV7-9; abundance: few; d_gene: TRBD1; j_gene: TRBJ1-2; CDR3nt: TGTGCCAGCAGCTTTGTAGAAACAGGGGACGATGGCTACACCTTC; CDR3aa: CASSFVETGDDGYTF
v_gene: TRBV7-9; abundance: NA; d_gene: TRBD1; j_gene: TRBJ1-2; CDR3nt: TGTGCCAGCAGCTTAACAGGGGGCCTTAACTATGGCTACACCTTC; CDR3aa: CASSLTGGLNYGYTF
v_gene: TRBV2; abundance: NA; d_gene: NA; j_gene: TRBJ2-7; CDR3nt: TGTGCCAGCAGTGGCCTTGACGAGGCGTACGAGCAGTACTTC; CDR3aa: CASSGLDEAYEQYF
v_gene: TRBV18; abundance: few; d_gene: NA; j_gene: TRBJ1-1; CDR3nt: TGTGCCAGCTCACCCAACAGGGTTTCGAACACTGAAGCTTTCTTT; CDR3aa: CASSPNRVSNTEAFF
v_gene: TRBV6-6; abundance: NA; d_gene: NA; j_gene: TRBJ2-2; CDR3nt: TGTGCCAGCAGCCAACAGGACACCGGGGAGCTGTTTTTT; CDR3aa: CASSQQDTGELFF